Presented here are 4 T cell receptor beta chains from one specimen sequenced in a study of T-cell reconstitution after alpha-beta-depleted transplantation in children. It was with unique molecular identifiers that the TCRbeta library was prepared. TCRdb called the PCR reads again in MiXCR, with one record for every CDR3 protein. Among about 490,000 distinct CDR3 sequences listed, over 9.5% were seen once. Sequenced here: PBMCs, sampled before TCRalphabeta/CD19-depleted stem cell transplant. These receptors originate from a child aged 2 to 9 with inherited bone marrow failure, due to receive a stem cell transplant.

In its sample, this clonotype was seen many times. The gene calls are TRBV5-1 and TRBJ1-2; D may be TRBD1 (5 bases). CDR3 length: 12 residues. The germline V gene encodes CDR1 SGHRS and CDR2 YFSETQ. The V end was cut by 4 bases, the J end by 3 bases, with 7 bases between. DNA for the CDR3: TGCGCCAGCAGCGCAGGGCACTATGGCTACACCTTC. Amino acid sequence: CASSAGHYGYTF.

In this sample, this clonotype turned up many times. V and J are TRBV29-1 and TRBJ1-1; D gene ambiguous. The CDR3 is made up of 18 amino acids. Germline V gene lookup returns CDR1 SQVTM and CDR2 ANQGSEA. V was pared by 1 base and J by 1 base, with 22 bases between. DNA for the CDR3: TGCAGCGTTGAAGTGGTGGCAGGTGAGAAGCCTTGGAACACTGAAGCTTTCTTT. This codes for CSVEVVAGEKPWNTEAFF.

This clonotype was seen a handful of times. V and J are TRBV5-6 and TRBJ1-2, with D perhaps matching TRBD1 (5 bases). Trimming cost V 7 bases and J 4 bases, with 14 bases left between them. CDR1 and CDR2 (germline): SGHDT, YYEEEE. The CDR3 has 13 amino acids. CDR3 loop: CASSSGASYGYTF. The DNA of the CDR3 is TGTGCCAGCTCCTCCGGGGCATCCTATGGCTACACCTTC. The full variable domain, with the rest looked up from reference TRBV5-6 and TRBJ1-2, is DAGVTQSPTHLIKTRGQQVTLRCSPKSGHDTVSWYQQALGQGPQFIFQYYEEEERQRGNFPDRFSGHQFPNYSSELNVNALLLGDSALYLCASSSGASYGYTFGSGTRLTVV.

The rearrangement uses TRBV27 and TRBJ2-4; no clear D. V gave up 1 base and J gave up 4 bases, with 11 bases separating them. Per germline, CDR1 MNHEY and CDR2 SMNVEV (reference sequence). This CDR3 contains 15 residues. CDR3 bases: TGTGCCAGCAGTTTATTCGCGGAAACTAAAAACATTCAGTACTTC. Translation: CASSLFAETKNIQYF.